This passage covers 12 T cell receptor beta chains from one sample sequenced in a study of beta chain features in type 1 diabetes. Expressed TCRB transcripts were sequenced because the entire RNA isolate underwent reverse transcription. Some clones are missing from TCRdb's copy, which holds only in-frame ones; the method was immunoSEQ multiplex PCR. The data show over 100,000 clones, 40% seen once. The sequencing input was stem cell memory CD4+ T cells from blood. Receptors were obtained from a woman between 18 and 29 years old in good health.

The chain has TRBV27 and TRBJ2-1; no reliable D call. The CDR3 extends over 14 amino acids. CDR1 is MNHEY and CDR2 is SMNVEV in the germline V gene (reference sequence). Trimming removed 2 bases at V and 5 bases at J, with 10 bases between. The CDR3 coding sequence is TGTGCCAGCAGTTTAACTGGTGTGCACAATGAGCAGTTCTTC. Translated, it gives CASSLTGVHNEQFF.

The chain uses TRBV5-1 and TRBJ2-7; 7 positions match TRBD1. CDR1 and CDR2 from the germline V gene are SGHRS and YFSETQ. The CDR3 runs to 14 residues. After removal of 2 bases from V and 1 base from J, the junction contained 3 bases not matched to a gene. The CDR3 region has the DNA TGCGCCAGCAGCTTAAGGACAGGATCCTACGAGCAGTACTTC. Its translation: CASSLRTGSYEQYF.

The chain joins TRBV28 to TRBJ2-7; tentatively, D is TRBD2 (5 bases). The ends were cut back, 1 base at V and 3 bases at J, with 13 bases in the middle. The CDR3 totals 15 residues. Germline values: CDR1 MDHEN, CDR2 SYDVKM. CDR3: CASSLFGVAIYEQYF. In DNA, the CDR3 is TGTGCCAGCAGTTTATTCGGGGTGGCCATCTACGAGCAGTACTTC.

The CDR3 region has the DNA TGTGCCAGCTCACCTTCACAGAACCAAGAGACCCAGTACTTC. Its protein is CASSPSQNQETQYF. This chain connects TRBV18 to TRBJ2-5; unclear D gene. Germline assignment: CDR1 KGHSH and CDR2 LQKENI. There are 14 residues in the CDR3. V was trimmed by 3 bases and J by 0 bases, leaving 8 bases between them.

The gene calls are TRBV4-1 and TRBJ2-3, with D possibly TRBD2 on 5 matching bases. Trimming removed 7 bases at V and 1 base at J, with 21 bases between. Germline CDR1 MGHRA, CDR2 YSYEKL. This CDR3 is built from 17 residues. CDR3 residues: CASTRSDLAGRTDTQYF. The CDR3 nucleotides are TGCGCCAGCACCCGATCGGATCTAGCAGGACGCACAGATACGCAGTATTTT.

DNA for the CDR3: TGCGCCAGCAACTCCCCTCCGGGACTAGCGGGAGGGATCTCCTACAATGAGCAGTTCTTC. It yields the protein CASNSPPGLAGGISYNEQFF. The rearrangement joins TRBV4-1 to TRBJ2-1; 16 bases line up with TRBD2. The CDR3 has 20 residues. J was trimmed by 0 bases and V by 7 bases; bases with no gene match: 12. Germline V lookup: CDR1 MGHRA, CDR2 YSYEKL.

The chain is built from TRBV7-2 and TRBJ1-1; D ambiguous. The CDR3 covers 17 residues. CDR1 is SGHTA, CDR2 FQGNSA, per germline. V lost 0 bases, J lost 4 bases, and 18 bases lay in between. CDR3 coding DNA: TGTGCCAGCAGCTTAGCGCGGGCGGCGGGGAGGACCACTGAAGCTTTCTTT. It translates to CASSLARAAGRTTEAFF.

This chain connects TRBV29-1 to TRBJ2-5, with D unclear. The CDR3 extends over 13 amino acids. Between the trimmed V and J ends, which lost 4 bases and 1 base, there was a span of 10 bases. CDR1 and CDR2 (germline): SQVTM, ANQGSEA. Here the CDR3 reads CSVARSVQETQYF. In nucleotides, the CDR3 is TGCAGCGTTGCCAGGTCTGTCCAAGAGACCCAGTACTTC.

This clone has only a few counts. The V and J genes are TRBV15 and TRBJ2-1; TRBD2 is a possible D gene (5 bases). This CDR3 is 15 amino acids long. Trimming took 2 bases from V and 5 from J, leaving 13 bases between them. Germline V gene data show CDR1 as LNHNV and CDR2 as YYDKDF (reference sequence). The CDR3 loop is CATSRFGGLHNEQFF. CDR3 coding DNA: TGTGCCACCAGCAGATTTGGAGGACTTCACAATGAGCAGTTCTTC.

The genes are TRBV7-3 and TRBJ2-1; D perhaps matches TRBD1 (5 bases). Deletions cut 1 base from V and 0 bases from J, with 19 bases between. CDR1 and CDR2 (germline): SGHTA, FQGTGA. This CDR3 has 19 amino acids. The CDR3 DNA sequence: TGTGCCAGCAGCTTAAGGGGCTCCGGTTTTGAGAGCTCCTACAATGAGCAGTTCTTC. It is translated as CASSLRGSGFESSYNEQFF.

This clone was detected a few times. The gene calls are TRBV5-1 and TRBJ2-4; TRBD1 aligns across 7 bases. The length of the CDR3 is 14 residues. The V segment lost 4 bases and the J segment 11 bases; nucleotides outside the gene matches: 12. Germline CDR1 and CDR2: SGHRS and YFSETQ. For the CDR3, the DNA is TGCGCCAGCAGCATTGGACAGGCCCGAGGAGTTCAGTACTTC. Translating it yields CASSIGQARGVQYF.

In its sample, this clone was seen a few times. The CDR3 DNA reads TGTGCCATCAGTGAGTCTGTCAGACAAAAAGAGACCCAGTACTTC. Translated, it gives CAISESVRQKETQYF. The chain links TRBV10-3 to TRBJ2-5; D gene unclear. The CDR3 loop spans 15 amino acids. Germline assignment: CDR1 ENHRY and CDR2 SYGVKD. V was trimmed by 0 bases and J by 3 bases, leaving 11 bases between them.